This paragraph reports one TCR beta chain. Its antigen is undetermined. 5'RACE primed at constant segments yielded TCR alpha and TCR beta cDNA libraries bearing sample barcodes and UMIs. TCRdb reprocessed the 5' RACE reads via MiXCR and lists one record per CDR3 protein. The table includes hundreds of thousands of distinct CDR3 sequences, about 20% detected once. CDR1 MDHEN and CDR2 SYDVKM come from the germline V gene. V shed 5 bases and J shed 1 base, with 15 bases lying between them. The CDR3 is made up of 15 amino acids. These data belong to a study of T-cell memory formation after mild COVID-19. Whole-study context: Each donor largely had its own TCR clusters.

Study-level findings and limits: Day 15 to 85 contracting clones showed balanced CD4/CD8; later expanders leaned CD4+. Among contracting clones, CD4+ were mainly CM/EM and CD8+ enriched in EMRA.

The sequenced sample consisted of PBMCs or a T cell subset sorted from them (not recorded which). The chain combines TRBV28 with TRBJ2-7, with TRBD2 as a possible D gene (5 bases). This TCR was sampled from an adult woman who had mild COVID-19 (a few samples of this study predate the infection). Cell type and time point are not known. The CDR3 region is CASSRRGSRSYEQYF. Written as DNA, the CDR3 is TGTGCCAGCAGTCGTAGAGGGAGTAGGTCCTACGAGCAGTACTTC. The variable domain in full, completed from reference TRBV28 and TRBJ2-7, reads DVKVTQSSRYLVKRTGEKVFLECVQDMDHENMFWYRQDPGLGLRLIYFSYDVKMKEKGDIPEGYSVSREKKERFSLILESASTNQTSMYLCASSRRGSRSYEQYFGPGTRLTVT.